These 27 T cell receptor beta chains came from one sample sequenced in a study of OX40 agonist ivuxolimab in advanced cancers. Some clones are missing from TCRdb's copy, which holds only in-frame ones; the method was immunoSEQ multiplex PCR. The sample includes about 81,000 clones, more than 70% of them seen just once. The starting material was CD4+ or CD8+ T cells sorted from blood, obtained in a trial of the OX40 agonist ivuxolimab. These receptors originate from an adult with an advanced solid tumor such as melanoma, head and neck, liver or kidney cancer.

This rearrangement joins TRBV5-4 to TRBJ2-2; D is unclear. Trimming removed 3 bases at V and 5 bases at J, with 8 bases between. Germline CDR1 SGHNT, CDR2 YYREEE (reference sequence). This CDR3 is built from 13 residues. Here the CDR3 DNA reads TGTGCCAGCAGCTACCCAGAGACCGGGGAGCTGTTTTTT. This sequence encodes CASSYPETGELFF. Full variable domain (outside the CDR3, taken from reference TRBV5-4 and TRBJ2-2): ETGVTQSPTHLIKTRGQQVTLRCSSQSGHNTVSWYQQALGQGPQFIFQYYREEENGRGNFPPRFSGLQFPNYSSELNVNALELDDSALYLCASSYPETGELFFGEGSRLTVL.

This rearrangement joins TRBV7-3 to TRBJ2-2; D uncertain. Trimming cost V 5 bases and J 0 bases, with 7 bases left between them. Germline CDR1 SGHTA, CDR2 FQGTGA. The CDR3 is 14 amino acids. The CDR3 loop is CASSPRSNTGELFF. The CDR3, as DNA: TGTGCCAGCAGCCCCCGATCGAACACCGGGGAGCTGTTTTTT.

The chain is built from TRBV27 and TRBJ2-1; 8 bases are a match to TRBD2. The germline V gene encodes CDR1 MNHEY and CDR2 SMNVEV (reference sequence). The V segment lost 5 bases and the J segment 7 bases; nucleotides outside the gene matches: 16. There are 17 residues in the CDR3. CDR3 DNA: TGTGCCAGCAGTCATCCCCCCGGGACTAGTTGGGCAAATGAGCAGTTCTTC. Translating it yields CASSHPPGTSWANEQFF.

This chain uses TRBV7-3 with TRBJ2-7, with D possibly matching TRBD1 (5 bases). The germline gives CDR1 SGHTA, CDR2 FQGTGA. The CDR3 spans 14 residues. V lost 0 bases and J 6 bases, leaving 12 bases between the germline ends. The DNA of the CDR3 is TGTGCCAGCAGCTTAACGGACACCCCGGGCGAGCAGTACTTC. The encoded protein is CASSLTDTPGEQYF.

V usage is TRBV27 and J usage is TRBJ1-5; unclear D gene. V lost 2 bases to trimming and J lost 5 bases, with 4 bases between them. The CDR3 length is 12 residues. CDR1 and CDR2 from the germline V gene are MNHEY and SMNVEV (reference sequence). The CDR3 DNA is TGTGCCAGCAGTTTACCCGATCAGCCCCAGCATTTT. It specifies CASSLPDQPQHF.

The rearrangement uses TRBV6-5 and TRBJ1-1; 9 bases fit TRBD1. The V gene end was trimmed by 8 bases and the J gene end by 4 bases; junction bases not matched to a gene: 11. From germline, CDR1 is MNHEY and CDR2 SVGAGI. The CDR3 is made up of 15 amino acids. CDR3 nucleotides: TGTGCCAGCTCCCGACAGGGGGTGTTCTTCACTGAAGCTTTCTTT. This encodes CASSRQGVFFTEAFF.

The chain recombines TRBV5-4 with TRBJ1-6; TRBD1 might be the D (5 bases). The germline CDR1 and CDR2 sequences are SGHNT and YYREEE (reference sequence). V was clipped by 4 bases and J by 9 bases, with 17 bases between them. The CDR3 length is 15 residues. The CDR3 DNA sequence: TGTGCCAGCAGCCGAGCCGGGACCGGGGGTTCACCCCTCCACTTT. Protein: CASSRAGTGGSPLHF.

A few counts support this clone. V is TRBV5-1 and J is TRBJ2-1; D may be TRBD1 or TRBD2 (5 bases each). Germline V CDR1 and CDR2: SGHRS, YFSETQ. V was shortened by 4 bases and J by 3 bases, with 14 bases between the two germline ends. There are 15 residues in the CDR3. CDR3 in DNA: TGCGCCAGCAGCCAAACTAGTGGGGGCTACAATGAGCAGTTCTTC. Translated, it gives CASSQTSGGYNEQFF.

The rearrangement uses TRBV7-2 and TRBJ2-7; perhaps TRBD2 as D (6 bases). CDR1 is SGHTA and CDR2 is FQGNSA in the germline V gene. The CDR3 extends over 14 amino acids. V gave up 2 bases and J gave up 3 bases, with 11 bases separating them. CDR3 protein: CASSLNSGGYEQYF. DNA of the CDR3: TGTGCCAGCAGCTTAAACTCCGGGGGCTACGAGCAGTACTTC.

V gene TRBV7-2 combines with J gene TRBJ1-1, with D possibly TRBD1 on 6 matching bases. The CDR3 runs to 16 residues. The V and J ends lost 3 bases and 11 bases respectively, with 25 bases between them. The germline CDR1 and CDR2 sequences are SGHTA and FQGNSA. This CDR3 reads CASSLDPNAYRVLAFF. The CDR3 coding sequence is TGTGCCAGCAGCTTGGACCCAAACGCGTACAGGGTTTTGGCTTTCTTT. Full variable domain (outside the CDR3, taken from reference TRBV7-2 and TRBJ1-1): GAGVSQSPSNKVTEKGKDVELRCDPISGHTALYWYRQSLGQGLEFLIYFQGNSAPDKSGLPSDRFSAERTGGSVSTLTIQRTQQEDSAVYLCASSLDPNAYRVLAFFGQGTRLTVV.

The chain employs TRBV7-2 and TRBJ2-2; a possible D gene is TRBD1 (6 bases). The V end was cut by 3 bases, the J end by 5 bases, with 13 bases between. Per the germline V gene, CDR1 is SGHTA and CDR2 is FQGNSA. The CDR3 runs 15 residues. This CDR3 reads CASSFQGPYTGELFF. The CDR3 DNA follows: TGTGCCAGCAGCTTCCAGGGGCCCTATACCGGGGAGCTGTTTTTT. Full variable domain (rest looked up from reference TRBV7-2 and TRBJ2-2): GAGVSQSPSNKVTEKGKDVELRCDPISGHTALYWYRQSLGQGLEFLIYFQGNSAPDKSGLPSDRFSAERTGGSVSTLTIQRTQQEDSAVYLCASSFQGPYTGELFFGEGSRLTVL.

The V gene is TRBV2, the J gene TRBJ1-2; 8 nucleotides align to TRBD1. The germline CDR1 and CDR2 sequences are SNHLY and FYNNEI. The CDR3 is 15 residues long. The V gene end was trimmed by 6 bases and the J gene end by 3 bases; junction bases not matched to a gene: 9. CDR3 amino acids: CASRATGGAHYGYTF. CDR3 DNA sequence: TGTGCCAGCAGGGCTACAGGGGGTGCGCACTATGGCTACACCTTC.

The J gene is TRBJ2-6, the V gene TRBV19; D is possibly TRBD2 (6 bases). The ends were cut back, 10 bases at V and 2 bases at J, with 15 bases in the middle. The CDR3 has 15 amino acids. In germline, CDR1 is LNHDA, CDR2 SQIVND (reference sequence). The CDR3 DNA reads TGTGCCACCAGGGAGGTCAGGGCTGGGGCCAACGTCCTGACTTTC. This translates into CATREVRAGANVLTF.

CDR3 DNA: TGTGCCAGCACCAACACAGATACGCAGTATTTT. Protein: CASTNTDTQYF. J is TRBJ2-3 and V is TRBV2; no clear D. This CDR3 has 11 amino acids. V was trimmed by 7 bases and J by 2 bases, leaving 4 bases between them. Germline CDR1 SNHLY, CDR2 FYNNEI.

The rearrangement uses TRBV5-1 and TRBJ2-6, with D perhaps TRBD2 (6 bases). Germline CDR1 SGHRS, CDR2 YFSETQ. V lost 7 bases to trimming and J lost 0 bases, with 11 bases between them. The CDR3 runs 15 residues. CDR3 loop: CASGGGSSGANVLTF. CDR3 bases: TGCGCCAGCGGGGGAGGAAGCTCTGGGGCCAACGTCCTGACTTTC.

The CDR3 nucleotides read TGTGCCAGCAGGAAGACTAACAGGGACAACACTGAAGCTTTCTTT. It codes for CASRKTNRDNTEAFF. This chain joins TRBV7-6 and TRBJ1-1; maybe TRBD1 (6 bases). This CDR3 region has 15 residues. Germline V gives CDR1 SGHVS, CDR2 FNYEAQ. The V gene lost 6 bases and the J gene lost 2 bases, with 16 bases spanning the gap. Variable domain in full (rest from reference TRBV7-6 and TRBJ1-1): GAGVSQSPRYKVTKRGQDVALRCDPISGHVSLYWYRQALGQGPEFLTYFNYEAQQDKSGLPNDRFSAERPEGSISTLTIQRTEQRDSAMYRCASRKTNRDNTEAFFGQGTRLTVV.

V is TRBV27 and J is TRBJ2-1; D might be TRBD2 (7 bases). V dropped 5 bases and J dropped 10 bases, with 21 bases sitting between them. Germline assignment: CDR1 MNHEY and CDR2 SMNVEV (reference sequence). CDR3 length equals 15 residues. The CDR3 DNA sequence: TGTGCCAGCAGTCGCTCTAGTGGGGGGGGCAAGGAGCAGTTCTTC. Protein: CASSRSSGGGKEQFF.

This chain connects TRBV11-3 to TRBJ2-1; 9 bases are shared with TRBD1. The CDR3 is made up of 14 amino acids. The germline gives CDR1 SGHNT, CDR2 YENEEA. The J segment lost 4 bases and the V segment lost 3 bases, leaving 1 base of the junction unmatched. CDR3 sequence (DNA): TGTGCCAGCAGCTTCGACAGGGGGTACAATGAGCAGTTCTTC. Its protein product is CASSFDRGYNEQFF.

This chain connects TRBV5-4 to TRBJ2-2; unclear D gene. Deletions cut 4 bases from V and 8 bases from J, with 21 bases between. Germline CDR1 SGHNT, CDR2 YYREEE (reference sequence). The CDR3 length is 16 residues. CDR3 sequence: CASSLPGSLKMGELFF. CDR3 sequence (DNA): TGTGCCAGCAGCCTTCCCGGGTCCCTAAAGATGGGGGAGCTGTTTTTT.

The rearrangement joins TRBV5-1 to TRBJ2-3; the match to TRBD2 covers 8 bases. The germline gives CDR1 SGHRS, CDR2 YFSETQ. V shed 4 bases, J shed 2 bases, and the junction held 12 bases outside the gene matches. The CDR3 totals 17 residues. The CDR3 loop reads CASSEGTSGGTTDTQYF. The CDR3 DNA is TGCGCCAGCAGCGAGGGGACTAGTGGGGGGACCACAGATACGCAGTATTTT.

As regards this clone: Here the CDR3 omits its conserved ending phenylalanine or tryptophan, so a read error is the likely source. The V and J genes are TRBV6-5 and TRBJ1-6; weak D call: TRBD1 (6 bases). The CDR3 covers 14 residues. Deletions cut 2 bases from V and 10 bases from J, with 12 bases between. Germline assignment: CDR1 MNHEY and CDR2 SVGAGI. CDR3 DNA: TGTGCCAGCAGTTACAACGGGGGCCAATCACCCCTCCACCTT. This translates into CASSYNGGQSPLHL.

This chain joins TRBV28 and TRBJ2-7; D is perhaps TRBD1 (5 bases). The CDR3 loop spans 14 amino acids. Germline CDR1 MDHEN, CDR2 SYDVKM. V was clipped by 2 bases and J by 3 bases, with 11 bases between them. This chain's CDR3 is CASSLQGWGYEQYF. The CDR3 DNA is TGTGCCAGCAGTTTACAGGGTTGGGGCTACGAGCAGTACTTC. Complete variable domain (other parts from reference TRBV28 and TRBJ2-7): DVKVTQSSRYLVKRTGEKVFLECVQDMDHENMFWYRQDPGLGLRLIYFSYDVKMKEKGDIPEGYSVSREKKERFSLILESASTNQTSMYLCASSLQGWGYEQYFGPGTRLTVT.

V is TRBV5-1 and J is TRBJ2-1; TRBD2 might be the D (5 bases). Germline CDR1 reads SGHRS; CDR2 reads YFSETQ. Trimming shortened V by 3 bases and J by 5 bases, and 9 bases separated the two germline ends. The CDR3 runs to 13 residues. Written as DNA, the CDR3 is TGCGCCAGCAGCTCCCAACTAGACAATGAGCAGTTCTTC. Its translation is CASSSQLDNEQFF.

V is TRBV5-1 and J is TRBJ2-3, with TRBD1 matching over 7 bases. Germline CDR1 and CDR2: SGHRS and YFSETQ. The V and J ends lost 3 bases and 2 bases, in that order; junction bases with no gene match: 9. The CDR3 is 16 residues long. CDR3 in DNA: TGCGCCAGCAGCTCCCGGGACAGCGCTAACACAGATACGCAGTATTTT. It is translated as CASSSRDSANTDTQYF.

J is TRBJ1-5 and V is TRBV6-1; 9 bases are a match to TRBD1. The V segment lost 1 base and the J segment 4 bases; nucleotides outside the gene matches: 8. CDR1 is MNHNS, CDR2 SASEGT, per germline. This CDR3 is 17 amino acids long. The CDR3 DNA follows: TGTGCCAGCAGTGAAGGGGGGACAGGGACCTTGAATCAGCCCCAGCATTTT. Translation: CASSEGGTGTLNQPQHF.

The genes are TRBV29-1 and TRBJ2-7; 8 positions agree with TRBD1. The length of the CDR3 is 14 residues. With V trimmed by 1 base and J by 3 bases, 5 bases remained unmatched. CDR1 is SQVTM and CDR2 is ANQGSEA in the germline V gene. The CDR3 nucleotides are TGCAGCGTTGAAGCGTCAGGGGGCGGCTACGAGCAGTACTTC. Protein sequence: CSVEASGGGYEQYF.

This clone was observed a few times. The chain's CDR3 is CASSVEEGHEQYF. The CDR3 DNA follows: TGTGCCAGCAGTGTTGAGGAGGGACACGAGCAGTACTTC. The rearrangement links TRBV2 to TRBJ2-7, with a weak D call TRBD2 (6 bases). CDR1 and CDR2 from the germline V gene are SNHLY and FYNNEI. Deletions cut 4 bases from V and 5 bases from J, with 12 bases between. The CDR3 has 13 residues.